This passage covers 20 T cell receptor beta chains from one sample sequenced in a study of Ad26.COV2.S vaccination and SARS-CoV-2 variants. Regarding treatment: some 20 received Ad26.COV2.S at low or high dose, single or two shots; 5 received placebo; per-sample allocation not given. Samples came from day 63 after the first vaccine or placebo injection. Method: immunoSEQ multiplex PCR; TCRdb's copy keeps in-frame clones and lacks some. The sample yields 200,000 to 300,000 clones, around nine tenths seen once. Sequences were derived from peripheral blood, sampled in a trial of Ad26.COV2.S vaccine versus placebo. The receptors derive from a person aged 18 to 59 who received the Ad26.COV2.S COVID-19 vaccine or a placebo.

The chain recombines TRBV30 with TRBJ1-2; D is ambiguous. From germline, CDR1 is GTSNPN and CDR2 SVGIG (reference sequence). There are 12 residues in the CDR3. V was trimmed by 4 bases and J by 9 bases, leaving 15 bases between them. CDR3 region: CAWMQAPGSYTF. The CDR3 nucleotides read TGTGCCTGGATGCAAGCCCCGGGGAGCTACACCTTC.

The chain recombines TRBV3-1 (or the pseudogene TRBV3-2) with TRBJ1-4, with TRBD1 as a possible D gene (5 bases). This CDR3 contains 18 residues. Trimming removed 4 bases from V and 8 bases from J, with 26 bases in between. The germline V gene has CDR1 LGHDT and CDR2 YNNKEL (reference sequence). The DNA for the CDR3 is TGTGCCAGCAGCCGAGCGGAGCTGAAGGGAGGGGCGGGGGAAAAACTGTTTTTT. This codes for CASSRAELKGGAGEKLFF.

The chain links TRBV5-1 to TRBJ2-6, with a weak D call TRBD2 (5 bases). The CDR3 contains 16 residues. Germline CDR1 is SGHRS and CDR2 is YFSETQ. With 3 bases removed from V and 2 bases from J, the gap between germline ends came to 12 bases. The CDR3 DNA sequence: TGCGCCAGCAGCTCCCGGAGCGGAACTGGGGCCAACGTCCTGACTTTC. Its protein product is CASSSRSGTGANVLTF.

The gene calls are TRBV10-3 and TRBJ2-5; 8 nucleotides align to TRBD2. Germline V CDR1 and CDR2: ENHRY, SYGVKD. V was pared by 4 bases and J by 4 bases, with 2 bases of the junction left unmatched. The CDR3 loop spans 13 amino acids. CDR3 region: CAISGLALETQYF. CDR3 bases: TGTGCCATCAGTGGACTAGCGCTAGAGACCCAGTACTTC.

The chain uses TRBV28 and TRBJ2-7; D is perhaps TRBD2 (6 bases). V lost 6 bases, J lost 0 bases, and 18 bases lay in between. Germline assignment: CDR1 MDHEN and CDR2 SYDVKM. The CDR3 contains 16 residues. CDR3 coding DNA: TGTGCCAGCAGCCCCGGGGCATGGCGGGACTCCTACGAGCAGTACTTC. The encoded protein is CASSPGAWRDSYEQYF.

V and J are TRBV3-1 (or the pseudogene TRBV3-2) and TRBJ2-7; D perhaps matches TRBD2 (6 bases). The CDR3 length is 13 residues. Looked up from germline, CDR1 is LGHDT and CDR2 is YNNKEL (reference sequence). V was shortened by 4 bases and J by 6 bases, with 13 bases between the two germline ends. DNA of the CDR3: TGTGCCAGCAGCCCAAAGACTAGGGGCGAGCAGTACTTC. It is translated as CASSPKTRGEQYF.

The CDR3: CASSLVRRDRGFYEQYF. For the CDR3, the DNA is TGTGCCAGCAGCTTAGTGAGACGGGACAGGGGTTTCTACGAGCAGTACTTC. V gene TRBV7-8 combines with J gene TRBJ2-7, with 10 bases aligning to TRBD1. V shed 1 base and J 3 bases; nucleotides not matched to a gene: 9. CDR1 is SGHVS and CDR2 is FQNEAQ in the germline V gene. This CDR3 comprises 17 residues.

The chain employs TRBV7-9 and TRBJ2-1, with 7 bases fitting TRBD1. The CDR3 runs to 13 residues. Germline CDR1 and CDR2: SEHNR and FQNEAQ (reference sequence). V trimming: 4 bases; J trimming: 6 bases; junction bases outside the gene matches: 3. The CDR3 nucleotides read TGTGCCAGCAGCTCGACAGGGCGCAATGAGCAGTTCTTC. This codes for CASSSTGRNEQFF.

This clone was seen once. The chain couples TRBV3-1 (or the pseudogene TRBV3-2) to TRBJ1-5; D possibly corresponds to TRBD1 (5 bases). The CDR3 has 17 amino acids. CDR1 and CDR2 (germline): LGHDT, YNNKEL (reference sequence). Deletions cut 5 bases from V and 2 bases from J, with 19 bases between. The CDR3 nucleotides read TGTGCCAGCAGCGGTCCCCAGGGCCTGGAGGGCAATCAGCCCCAGCATTTT. Its translation: CASSGPQGLEGNQPQHF.

The rearrangement uses TRBV7-2 and TRBJ2-1; TRBD1 might be the D (6 bases). Germline lookup yields CDR1 SGHTA and CDR2 FQGNSA. The CDR3 is made up of 16 amino acids. Trimming removed 0 bases from V and 0 bases from J, with 9 bases in between. The CDR3 DNA follows: TGTGCCAGCAGCTTAGCCCCGACAGGCTCCTACAATGAGCAGTTCTTC. Protein product: CASSLAPTGSYNEQFF. The entire variable domain, with the rest obtained from reference TRBV7-2 and TRBJ2-1, is as follows: GAGVSQSPSNKVTEKGKDVELRCDPISGHTALYWYRQSLGQGLEFLIYFQGNSAPDKSGLPSDRFSAERTGGSVSTLTIQRTQQEDSAVYLCASSLAPTGSYNEQFFGPGTRLTVL.

The V and J genes are TRBV10-3 and TRBJ2-6; D call uncertain. The CDR3 loop spans 12 amino acids. V lost 11 bases, J lost 1 base, and 6 bases lay in between. CDR1 is ENHRY and CDR2 is SYGVKD in the germline V gene. Here the CDR3 DNA reads TGTGCCGCGGAGTCTGGGGCCAACGTCCTGACTTTC. It yields the protein CAAESGANVLTF.

J is TRBJ2-7 and V is TRBV6-8; D possibly corresponds to TRBD2 (5 bases). V dropped 6 bases and J dropped 9 bases, with 18 bases sitting between them. Germline V gene data show CDR1 as MNHGY and CDR2 as SAAAGT. The CDR3 is made up of 13 amino acids. CDR3 coding DNA: TGTGCCAGCAGCCCCCGGGAAAGGGCCGGGCAGTACTTC. As protein: CASSPRERAGQYF.

Comment on this clone: Other DNA sequences within the sample encode an identical CDR3. Written as DNA, the CDR3 is TGTGCCAGCAGCCATAGGACTAGCGGTACAGATACGCAGTATTTT. It yields the protein CASSHRTSGTDTQYF. The rearrangement links TRBV3-1 (or the pseudogene TRBV3-2) to TRBJ2-3, with 10 positions matching TRBD2. The ends lost 3 bases at V and 3 bases at J; junction bases unmatched: 3. The CDR3 has 15 residues. Germline V gene lookup returns CDR1 LGHDT and CDR2 YNNKEL (reference sequence).

V is TRBV5-1 and J is TRBJ2-7; D possibly corresponds to TRBD2 (5 bases). Germline V gene lookup returns CDR1 SGHRS and CDR2 YFSETQ. Trimming took 0 bases from V and 5 from J, leaving 15 bases between them. CDR3 size: 15 residues. DNA for the CDR3: TGCGCCAGCAGCTTGGGACGAGGCGGGCGAGACGAGCAGTACTTC. Its protein product is CASSLGRGGRDEQYF.

The CDR3 spells CATSRGQGVEPQHF. The CDR3 region has the DNA TGTGCCACCAGCAGAGGACAGGGAGTGGAGCCCCAGCATTTT. The V and J genes are TRBV15 and TRBJ1-5; 7 positions agree with TRBD1. Germline V gene sequence: CDR1 LNHNV, CDR2 YYDKDF (reference sequence). The CDR3 loop spans 14 amino acids. Trimming removed 1 base from V and 8 bases from J; junction bases left unmatched: 5.

This clone was found once. The gene calls are TRBV5-5 and TRBJ2-7, with a possible D match to TRBD2 (6 bases). The CDR3 totals 14 residues. V lost 5 bases, J lost 0 bases, and 12 bases lay in between. CDR1 is SGHKS and CDR2 is YYEKEE in the germline V gene (reference sequence). This chain's CDR3 is CASSQGLLSYEQYF. DNA for the CDR3: TGTGCCAGCAGTCAGGGACTGCTCTCCTACGAGCAGTACTTC.

The chain has TRBV19 and TRBJ1-1, with 9 bases lining up with TRBD1. Germline trimming cut 5 bases from V and 4 bases from J; bases unmatched to any gene: 8. The V gene's germline CDR1 is LNHDA and CDR2 SQIVND (reference sequence). This CDR3 spans 15 amino acids. CDR3 nucleotides: TGTGCCAGTAGTCCCATGAGGACAGGGGCCACTGAAGCTTTCTTT. Translated: CASSPMRTGATEAFF.

The genes are TRBV5-4 and TRBJ1-2, with D perhaps matching TRBD1 (6 bases). Germline V lookup: CDR1 SGHNT, CDR2 YYREEE (reference sequence). The ends were cut back, 4 bases at V and 6 bases at J, with 19 bases in the middle. This CDR3 comprises 15 residues. The DNA of the CDR3 is TGTGCCAGCAGCCCTTCGCAGGGGTCGAGAAATGGCTACACCTTC. Protein sequence: CASSPSQGSRNGYTF.

The chain recombines TRBV12-3 or TRBV12-4 with TRBJ1-5, with a tentative D call TRBD1 (5 bases). Trimming took 4 bases from V and 7 from J, leaving 11 bases between them. The CDR3 sequence is 13 residues long. In DNA, the CDR3 is TGTGCCAGCAGTTACGGCCCAGGGCAGCCCCAGCATTTT. This gives the protein CASSYGPGQPQHF.

The chain recombines TRBV19 with TRBJ1-5; perhaps TRBD1 as D (5 bases). Trimming took off 6 bases at V and 1 base at J, with 19 bases between the two ends. There are 17 residues in the CDR3. The germline V gene encodes CDR1 LNHDA and CDR2 SQIVND (reference sequence). The CDR3, as DNA: TGTGCCAGTAGACCCGCTGGGGGGACTACAAGCAATCAGCCCCAGCATTTT. Encoded protein: CASRPAGGTTSNQPQHF. The full variable domain, in which reference TRBV19 and TRBJ1-5 provide the parts outside the CDR3, is DGGITQSPKYLFRKEGQNVTLSCEQNLNHDAMYWYRQDPGQGLRLIYYSQIVNDFQKGDIAEGYSVSREKKESFPLTVTSAQKNPTAFYLCASRPAGGTTSNQPQHFGDGTRLSIL.